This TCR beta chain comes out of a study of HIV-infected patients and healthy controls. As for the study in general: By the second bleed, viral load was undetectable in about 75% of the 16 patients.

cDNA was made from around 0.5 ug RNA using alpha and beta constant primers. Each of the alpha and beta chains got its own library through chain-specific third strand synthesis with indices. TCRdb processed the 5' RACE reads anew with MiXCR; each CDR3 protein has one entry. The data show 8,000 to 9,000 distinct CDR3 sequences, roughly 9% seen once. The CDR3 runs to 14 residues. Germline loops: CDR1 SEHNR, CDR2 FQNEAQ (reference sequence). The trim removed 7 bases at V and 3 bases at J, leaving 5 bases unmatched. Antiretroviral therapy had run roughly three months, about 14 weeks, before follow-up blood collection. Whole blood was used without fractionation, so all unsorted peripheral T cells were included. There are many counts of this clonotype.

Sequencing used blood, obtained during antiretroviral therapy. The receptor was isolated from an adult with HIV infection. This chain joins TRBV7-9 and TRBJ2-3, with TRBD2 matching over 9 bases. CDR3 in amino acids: CASIAGGKTDTQYF. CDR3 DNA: TGTGCCAGCATTGCGGGGGGGAAAACAGATACGCAGTATTTT.